This T cell receptor (beta chain) originates from a study of response to subunit inactivated influenza vaccine. TCRdb called the RT-PCR reads again in MiXCR, with one record for every CDR3 protein. This sample carries a few hundred thousand distinct CDR3 sequences, about 11% of them seen once, and the ten largest clones take around 10%. This sample also belongs to another study, concerning T cells expressing NK-cell markers. Turning to that study: Synthesis of TCR beta cDNA relied on 5'RACE template switching carrying UMIs. Out of eight donors sequenced, seven tested HCMV-seropositive and the remaining one seronegative. The dominant NKG2C+ clonotypes represented 1.0-7.0% of CD8+ T cells in six or seven donors.

Here the sequenced sample was PBMCs from blood, taken on the day of vaccination. This TCR came from a man over 45 who received an inactivated influenza vaccine.

The CDR3 is CASRKGSGPTDTQYF. CDR3 bases: TGTGCCAGCAGGAAGGGGTCGGGCCCTACAGATACGCAGTATTTT. This sequence joins TRBV7-2 and TRBJ2-3, with D perhaps matching TRBD1 (5 bases). The CDR3 consists of 15 residues. Trimming removed 6 bases at V and 3 bases at J, with 16 bases between. The germline V gene encodes CDR1 SGHTA and CDR2 FQGNSA. Looking up the rest from reference TRBV7-2 and TRBJ2-3 gives the full variable domain: GAGVSQSPSNKVTEKGKDVELRCDPISGHTALYWYRQSLGQGLEFLIYFQGNSAPDKSGLPSDRFSAERTGGSVSTLTIQRTQQEDSAVYLCASRKGSGPTDTQYFGPGTRLTVL.